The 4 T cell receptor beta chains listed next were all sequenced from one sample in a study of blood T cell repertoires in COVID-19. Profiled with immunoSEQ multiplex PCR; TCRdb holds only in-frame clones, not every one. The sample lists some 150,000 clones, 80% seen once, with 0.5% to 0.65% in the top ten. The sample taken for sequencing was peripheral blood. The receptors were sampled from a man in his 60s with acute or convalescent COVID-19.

As DNA, the CDR3 is TGTGCCAGTAGTAATGACATCTTCTACGAGCAGTACTTC. Residues: CASSNDIFYEQYF. V usage is TRBV19 and J usage is TRBJ2-7; D unresolved. V lost 4 bases, J lost 3 bases, and 10 bases lay in between. This CDR3 is built from 13 residues. CDR1 is LNHDA, CDR2 SQIVND, per germline (reference sequence). The full variable domain, with the rest looked up from reference TRBV19 and TRBJ2-7, is DGGITQSPKYLFRKEGQNVTLSCEQNLNHDAMYWYRQDPGQGLRLIYYSQIVNDFQKGDIAEGYSVSREKKESFPLTVTSAQKNPTAFYLCASSNDIFYEQYFGPGTRLTVT.

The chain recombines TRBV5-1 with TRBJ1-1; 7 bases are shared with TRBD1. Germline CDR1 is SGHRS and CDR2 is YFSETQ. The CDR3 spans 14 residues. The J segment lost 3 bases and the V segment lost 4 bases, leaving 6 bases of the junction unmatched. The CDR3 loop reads CASSIRTGDTEAFF. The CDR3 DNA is TGCGCCAGCAGCATACGAACAGGGGACACTGAAGCTTTCTTT.

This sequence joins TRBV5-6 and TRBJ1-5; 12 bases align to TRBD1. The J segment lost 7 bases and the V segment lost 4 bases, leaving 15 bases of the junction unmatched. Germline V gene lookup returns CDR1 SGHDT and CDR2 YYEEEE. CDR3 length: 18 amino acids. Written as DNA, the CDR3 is TGTGCCAGCAGCAGGGGCAGCTTGGGACAGGGGGCGAGACAGCCCCAGCATTTT. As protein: CASSRGSLGQGARQPQHF.

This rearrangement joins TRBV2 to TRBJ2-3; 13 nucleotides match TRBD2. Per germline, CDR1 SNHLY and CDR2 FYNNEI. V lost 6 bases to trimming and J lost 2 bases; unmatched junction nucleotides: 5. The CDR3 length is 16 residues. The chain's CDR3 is CASRAGTSGVTDTQYF. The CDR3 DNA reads TGTGCCAGCAGAGCTGGGACTAGCGGGGTCACAGATACGCAGTATTTT.